This is a list of T cell receptor beta chains from one sample in a study of cytomegalovirus exposure and HLA in healthy donors. Data came from immunoSEQ multiplex PCR; TCRdb stores just in-frame clones and leaves some out. The sample yields more than 150,000 clones, around 80% seen once. The sequenced sample was PBMCs. The receptors originated from a woman in her twenties or thirties in good health and CMV-seronegative. Each CDR3 is given with its conserved first and last residue. D genes are given only for firm matches. Rows give clone size only sometimes, using once, few, many, or a class for an expanded clone.

CDR3 length: 18
V gene: TRBV9
D gene: TRBD1
clone size: once
J gene: TRBJ1-5
CDR3 DNA: TGTGCCAGCAGCGTAGCTGGGACAGGGAAGTCAATCAATCAGCCCCAGCATTTT
CDR3 protein: CASSVAGTGKSINQPQHF

CDR3 length: 17
V gene: TRBV5-6
D gene: .
clone size: .
J gene: TRBJ1-5
CDR3 DNA: TGTGCCAGCAGCTTAATCCGACAGCCACATAGCAATCAGCCCCAGCATTTT
CDR3 protein: CASSLIRQPHSNQPQHF

CDR3 length: 16
V gene: TRBV25-1
D gene: .
clone size: few
J gene: TRBJ2-2
CDR3 DNA: TGTGCCAGCGCCCGCGCGACAGGAAGAAACACCGGGGAGCTGTTTTTT
CDR3 protein: CASARATGRNTGELFF

CDR3 length: 14
V gene: TRBV7-9
D gene: .
clone size: .
J gene: TRBJ1-1
CDR3 DNA: TGTGCCAGCAGCTTCCCACTCTTGAACACTGAAGCTTTCTTT
CDR3 protein: CASSFPLLNTEAFF

CDR3 length: 13
V gene: TRBV27
D gene: .
clone size: .
J gene: TRBJ2-1
CDR3 DNA: TGTGCCAGCAGCTACCCGGGAGTCAATGAGCAGTTCTTC
CDR3 protein: CASSYPGVNEQFF

CDR3 length: 16
V gene: TRBV2
D gene: .
clone size: .
J gene: TRBJ2-5
CDR3 DNA: TGTGCCAGCAGGTTCCCCAGAAGAGCGCGCCAAGCGACCCAGTACTTC
CDR3 protein: CASRFPRRARQATQYF

CDR3 length: 15
V gene: TRBV5-4
D gene: TRBD1
clone size: .
J gene: TRBJ2-7
CDR3 DNA: TGTGCCAGCAGCTTCCGGGACAGGACGACCTACGAGCAGTACTTC
CDR3 protein: CASSFRDRTTYEQYF

CDR3 length: 15
V gene: TRBV5-1
D gene: TRBD1
clone size: .
J gene: TRBJ2-5
CDR3 DNA: TGCGCCAGCAGCGCCGGGACAGGGGGACCAGAGACCCAGTACTTC
CDR3 protein: CASSAGTGGPETQYF

CDR3 length: 14
V gene: TRBV6-4
D gene: TRBD1
clone size: few
J gene: TRBJ1-1
CDR3 DNA: TGTGCCAGCAGAGGGACAGGGCGTAACACTGAAGCTTTCTTT
CDR3 protein: CASRGTGRNTEAFF

CDR3 length: 16
V gene: TRBV5-4
D gene: TRBD2
clone size: once
J gene: TRBJ2-7
CDR3 DNA: TGTGCCAGCAGCCCGGGACTAGCGGGGGCCTCCTACGAGCAGTACTTC
CDR3 protein: CASSPGLAGASYEQYF

CDR3 length: 15
V gene: TRBV18
D gene: TRBD2
clone size: once
J gene: TRBJ2-2
CDR3 DNA: TGTGCCAGCTCACAATCTAGCGGTCAAACCGGGGAGCTGTTTTTT
CDR3 protein: CASSQSSGQTGELFF

CDR3 length: 14
V gene: TRBV21-1
D gene: .
clone size: few
J gene: TRBJ1-1
CDR3 DNA: TGTGCCAGCATCCCTTGGGACAGCAACACTGAAGCTTTCTTT
CDR3 protein: CASIPWDSNTEAFF

CDR3 length: 14
V gene: TRBV6-5
D gene: .
clone size: .
J gene: TRBJ2-7
CDR3 DNA: TGTGCCAGCAGAGGGGGGGCCAGGGCCTACGAGCAGTACTTC
CDR3 protein: CASRGGARAYEQYF

CDR3 length: 15
V gene: TRBV5-4
D gene: .
clone size: .
J gene: TRBJ2-2
CDR3 DNA: TGTGCCAGCAGCTTAAATCAGGGGGGCACCGGGGAGCTGTTTTTT
CDR3 protein: CASSLNQGGTGELFF

CDR3 length: 14
V gene: TRBV14
D gene: .
clone size: .
J gene: TRBJ2-3
CDR3 DNA: TGTGCCAGCAGCCAAAGTCTAGCGACAGATACGCAGTATTTT
CDR3 protein: CASSQSLATDTQYF

CDR3 length: 15
V gene: TRBV5-1
D gene: TRBD2
clone size: .
J gene: TRBJ2-1
CDR3 DNA: TGCGCCAGCAGCCCGAACGAAGCGGGGATCGATGAGCAGTTCTTC
CDR3 protein: CASSPNEAGIDEQFF

CDR3 length: 14
V gene: TRBV19
D gene: .
clone size: .
J gene: TRBJ2-7
CDR3 DNA: TGTGCCAGTAGTATAAATGGCCAGCGCTACGAGCAGTACTTC
CDR3 protein: CASSINGQRYEQYF

CDR3 length: 14
V gene: TRBV5-1
D gene: .
clone size: .
J gene: TRBJ2-1
CDR3 DNA: TGCGCCAGCTCCAGCGGGTATTCCTACAATGAGCAGTTCTTC
CDR3 protein: CASSSGYSYNEQFF

CDR3 length: 13
V gene: TRBV19
D gene: .
clone size: once
J gene: TRBJ2-7
CDR3 DNA: TGTGCCAGTAGCGATCTGAGCTCCTACGAGCAGTACTTC
CDR3 protein: CASSDLSSYEQYF

CDR3 length: 14
V gene: TRBV28
D gene: .
clone size: .
J gene: TRBJ1-3
CDR3 DNA: TGTGCCAGCAGTTTCGGGAACACAGGAAACACCATATATTTT
CDR3 protein: CASSFGNTGNTIYF

CDR3 length: 13
V gene: TRBV10-3
D gene: TRBD2
clone size: .
J gene: TRBJ2-3
CDR3 DNA: TGTGCCATCAGTGATATTAGCGGGCATACGCAGTATTTT
CDR3 protein: CAISDISGHTQYF

CDR3 length: 13
V gene: TRBV7-6
D gene: .
clone size: .
J gene: TRBJ2-2
CDR3 DNA: TGTGCCAGCAGCCTCGAAGCGTGGGGGGAGCTGTTTTTT
CDR3 protein: CASSLEAWGELFF

CDR3 length: 15
V gene: TRBV5-1
D gene: .
clone size: .
J gene: TRBJ1-4
CDR3 DNA: TGCGCCAGCAGCTTGGGGTTCAGGTCTAATGAAAAACTGTTTTTT
CDR3 protein: CASSLGFRSNEKLFF

CDR3 length: 14
V gene: TRBV4-1
D gene: .
clone size: .
J gene: TRBJ2-3
CDR3 DNA: TGCGCCAGCAGCCCAGGCGATAGCACAGATACGCAGTATTTT
CDR3 protein: CASSPGDSTDTQYF

CDR3 length: 12
V gene: TRBV10-1
D gene: .
clone size: .
J gene: TRBJ1-2
CDR3 DNA: TGCGCCAGCAACCCGCCAGACTATGGCTACACCTTC
CDR3 protein: CASNPPDYGYTF

CDR3 length: 11
V gene: TRBV20-1
D gene: TRBD1
clone size: .
J gene: TRBJ2-5
CDR3 DNA: TGCAGTGCGGACAGGGTAGAGACCCAGTACTTC
CDR3 protein: CSADRVETQYF

CDR3 length: 13
V gene: TRBV18
D gene: .
clone size: .
J gene: TRBJ2-7
CDR3 DNA: TGTGCCAGCTCACCCCTCGGGAAGTACGAGCAGTACTTC
CDR3 protein: CASSPLGKYEQYF

CDR3 length: 15
V gene: TRBV6-5
D gene: TRBD2
clone size: .
J gene: TRBJ2-5
CDR3 DNA: TGTGCCAGCAGTTACGGGACTAGTATTCGGCAGACCCAGTACTTC
CDR3 protein: CASSYGTSIRQTQYF

CDR3 length: 13
V gene: TRBV27
D gene: .
clone size: few
J gene: TRBJ2-4
CDR3 DNA: TGTGCCAGCAGACAGGGAGTCCAAAACATTCAGTACTTC
CDR3 protein: CASRQGVQNIQYF

CDR3 length: 14
V gene: TRBV6-1
D gene: TRBD2
clone size: .
J gene: TRBJ2-7
CDR3 DNA: TGTGCCAGCTCTTACGGGGGGGCCGCCTACGAGCAGTACTTC
CDR3 protein: CASSYGGAAYEQYF

CDR3 length: 13
V gene: TRBV6-1
D gene: .
clone size: few
J gene: TRBJ1-2
CDR3 DNA: TGTGCCAGCAGTGATAGGGGTAACTATGGCTACACCTTC
CDR3 protein: CASSDRGNYGYTF

CDR3 length: 14
V gene: TRBV2
D gene: TRBD1
clone size: .
J gene: TRBJ2-3
CDR3 DNA: TGTGCCAGCAGTGACGACAGGGGGACAGATACGCAGTATTTT
CDR3 protein: CASSDDRGTDTQYF

CDR3 length: 15
V gene: TRBV9
D gene: TRBD2
clone size: few
J gene: TRBJ2-1
CDR3 DNA: TGTGCCAGCAACCCCGGGACTAGCAAAGAGAATGAGCAGTTCTTC
CDR3 protein: CASNPGTSKENEQFF

CDR3 length: 16
V gene: TRBV2
D gene: TRBD1
clone size: .
J gene: TRBJ2-7
CDR3 DNA: TGTGCCAGCAGTGGTGCAGGGGGCTCCATCTTCCACGAGCAGTACTTC
CDR3 protein: CASSGAGGSIFHEQYF

CDR3 length: 13
V gene: TRBV29-1
D gene: .
clone size: .
J gene: TRBJ1-2
CDR3 DNA: TGCAGCGTTGCGGGGGGGAGGGGGGGTGGCTACACCTTC
CDR3 protein: CSVAGGRGGGYTF

CDR3 length: 14
V gene: TRBV7-6
D gene: TRBD1
clone size: .
J gene: TRBJ1-1
CDR3 DNA: TGTGCCAGCAGCTTAGAGGGGGCGATCACTGAAGCTTTCTTT
CDR3 protein: CASSLEGAITEAFF

CDR3 length: 15
V gene: TRBV5-1
D gene: TRBD1
clone size: .
J gene: TRBJ1-1
CDR3 DNA: TGCGCCAGCAGCTACCAGGGGGCCTCAGGCACTGAAGCTTTCTTT
CDR3 protein: CASSYQGASGTEAFF

CDR3 length: 13
V gene: TRBV9
D gene: TRBD1
clone size: once
J gene: TRBJ2-1
CDR3 DNA: TGTGCCAGCAGCAGGGACAGCTACAATGAGCAGTTCTTC
CDR3 protein: CASSRDSYNEQFF

CDR3 length: 15
V gene: TRBV14
D gene: TRBD1
clone size: few
J gene: TRBJ1-1
CDR3 DNA: TGTGCCAGCAGCCACAGACAGGGGGGACGTGCTGAAGCTTTCTTT
CDR3 protein: CASSHRQGGRAEAFF

CDR3 length: 17
V gene: TRBV7-9
D gene: .
clone size: .
J gene: TRBJ2-7
CDR3 DNA: TGTGCCAGCAGCCTTCCGTCATCACAGTGGTTCTCCTACGAGCAGTACTTC
CDR3 protein: CASSLPSSQWFSYEQYF

CDR3 length: 14
V gene: TRBV5-1
D gene: .
clone size: .
J gene: TRBJ1-2
CDR3 DNA: TGCGCCAGCAGCTTGCAGGGCGTTGGGAATGGCTACACCTTC
CDR3 protein: CASSLQGVGNGYTF

CDR3 length: 13
V gene: TRBV6-6
D gene: .
clone size: once
J gene: TRBJ2-4
CDR3 DNA: TGTGCCAGCAGTTCACAGGGCCTAAACATTCAGTACTTC
CDR3 protein: CASSSQGLNIQYF